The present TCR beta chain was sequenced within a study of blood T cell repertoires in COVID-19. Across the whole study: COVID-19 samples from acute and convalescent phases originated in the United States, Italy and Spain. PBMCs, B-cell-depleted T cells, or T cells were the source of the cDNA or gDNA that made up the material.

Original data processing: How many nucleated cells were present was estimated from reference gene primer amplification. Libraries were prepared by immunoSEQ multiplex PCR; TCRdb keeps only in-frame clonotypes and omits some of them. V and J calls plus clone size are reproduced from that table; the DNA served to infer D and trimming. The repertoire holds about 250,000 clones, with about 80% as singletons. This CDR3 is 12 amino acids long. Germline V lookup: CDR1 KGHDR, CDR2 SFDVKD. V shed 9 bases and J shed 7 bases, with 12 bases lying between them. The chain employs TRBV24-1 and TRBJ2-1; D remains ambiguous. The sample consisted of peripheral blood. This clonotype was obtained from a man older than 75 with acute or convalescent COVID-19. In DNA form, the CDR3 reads TGTGCCACCGGGCAGTATTATAATGAGCAGTTCTTC. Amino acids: CATGQYYNEQFF.